The 5 T cell receptor beta chains listed next were all sequenced from one sample in a study of molecular identifiers for immune sequencing clone quantification. TCRdb used MiXCR to reprocess the PCR reads, holding one entry per CDR3 protein. The data contain 490,000 or so distinct CDR3 sequences, 20% to 25% of them singletons. The source material was naive CD8+ T cells from blood, with Jurkat cell RNA spiked in. The subset denotes: FACS-sorted CD8+CD4-CCR7+CD45RA+ naive T cells. The receptors here all came from a human donor in good health. Some libraries in this study had Jurkat cell RNA spiked in.

Ten or more counts support this clonotype. The chain is built from TRBV7-2 and TRBJ2-1; perhaps TRBD2 as D (5 bases). Trimming took 3 bases from V and 0 from J, leaving 9 bases between them. Germline-derived CDR1 and CDR2 are SGHTA and FQGNSA. The CDR3 has 15 amino acids. The CDR3 spells CASSFGISSYNEQFF. Here the CDR3 DNA reads TGTGCCAGCAGCTTCGGGATCAGCTCCTACAATGAGCAGTTCTTC. Complete variable domain (other parts from reference TRBV7-2 and TRBJ2-1): GAGVSQSPSNKVTEKGKDVELRCDPISGHTALYWYRQSLGQGLEFLIYFQGNSAPDKSGLPSDRFSAERTGGSVSTLTIQRTQQEDSAVYLCASSFGISSYNEQFFGPGTRLTVL.

This clonotype came up a few times. The chain combines TRBV20-1 with TRBJ1-6; the D is unclear. V was clipped by 0 bases and J by 5 bases, with 5 bases between them. CDR1 is DFQATT and CDR2 is SNEGSKA in the germline V gene (reference sequence). The CDR3 is made up of 13 amino acids. CDR3: CSAREPNNSPLHF. For the CDR3, the DNA is TGCAGTGCTAGAGAGCCCAATAATTCACCCCTCCACTTT.

The chain carries TRBV7-6 and TRBJ1-1; maybe TRBD1 (5 bases). This CDR3 spans 15 amino acids. The germline V gene encodes CDR1 SGHVS and CDR2 FNYEAQ. Trimming pared 4 bases from V and 4 bases from J, leaving 16 bases between. CDR3 DNA sequence: TGTGCCAGCAGCTCCCCATCGGGAGGGGTCACTGAAGCTTTCTTT. Translation: CASSSPSGGVTEAFF. Drawing the rest from reference TRBV7-6 and TRBJ1-1, the complete variable domain is GAGVSQSPRYKVTKRGQDVALRCDPISGHVSLYWYRQALGQGPEFLTYFNYEAQQDKSGLPNDRFSAERPEGSISTLTIQRTEQRDSAMYRCASSSPSGGVTEAFFGQGTRLTVV.

V is TRBV10-3 and J is TRBJ2-1, with D perhaps given as TRBD1 or TRBD2 (6 bases each). CDR3 length equals 15 residues. CDR1 ENHRY and CDR2 SYGVKD come from the germline V gene. V dropped 8 bases and J dropped 7 bases, with 21 bases sitting between them. CDR3 region: CAIASGAGWGNEQFF. CDR3 sequence (DNA): TGTGCCATCGCGTCGGGGGCCGGGTGGGGTAATGAGCAGTTCTTC.

The genes are TRBV27 and TRBJ2-4, with D maybe TRBD2 (6 bases). Germline assignment: CDR1 MNHEY and CDR2 SMNVEV (reference sequence). The CDR3 is made up of 16 amino acids. Trimming took off 3 bases at V and 0 bases at J, with 12 bases between the two ends. Here the CDR3 DNA reads TGTGCCAGCAGTTTCCCGGGGGACCTAGCCAAAAACATTCAGTACTTC. Translated, it gives CASSFPGDLAKNIQYF.